A single TCR beta chain is shown here with its context. Other nucleotide sequences in the sample specify the same CDR3. The CDR3 sequence is 12 residues long. V lost 3 bases and J lost 4, with 7 bases in between. CDR1 and CDR2 (germline): KGHSH, LQKENI. The record originates from a study of Ad26.COV2.S vaccination and SARS-CoV-2 variants. Treatment in this sample: about 20 received Ad26.COV2.S at low or high dose, single or two shots; roughly five received placebo; per-sample allocation not given. After the first vaccine or placebo injection, samples were drawn on day 63. Sequencing used immunoSEQ multiplex PCR; TCRdb keeps in-frame clones, though not all of them. This table holds approximately 460,000 clones, roughly nine tenths found once.

The gene calls are TRBV18 and TRBJ2-7, with D tentatively TRBD2 (6 bases). The origin of this receptor is a person aged 18-60 years who received the Ad26.COV2.S COVID-19 vaccine or a placebo. This material consisted of peripheral blood, taken in a trial of Ad26.COV2.S vaccine versus placebo. Here the CDR3 reads CASSPGGYEQYF. The CDR3 nucleotides are TGTGCCAGCTCACCGGGGGGATACGAGCAGTACTTC.